Reported below is one T cell receptor (beta chain). The data were taken from a study of Ad26.COV2.S vaccination and SARS-CoV-2 variants. The protocol was immunoSEQ multiplex PCR, while the TCRdb copy is restricted to in-frame clones and leaves out a portion. Of 350,000 to 450,000 clones in the sample, roughly 84% are singletons; the top ten hold about 3.3%. Treatment reported: about 20 received Ad26.COV2.S at low or high dose, single or two shots; five or six received placebo; per-sample allocation not given. Sample collection was performed on day 63 after the first vaccine or placebo injection. This sequence originates from a person between 18 and 65 years old who received the Ad26.COV2.S COVID-19 vaccine or a placebo. The material was peripheral blood, obtained in a trial of Ad26.COV2.S vaccine versus placebo.

CDR3 sequence reads: CASSGTGTSSYEQYF. The DNA for the CDR3 is TGTGCCAGCAGCGGAACCGGGACCTCCTCTTACGAGCAGTACTTC. V usage is TRBV5-6 and J usage is TRBJ2-7; perhaps D is TRBD1 or TRBD2 (5 bases each). The CDR3 length is 15 residues. Germline V CDR1 and CDR2: SGHDT, YYEEEE. V shed 4 bases and J shed 4 bases, with 18 bases lying between them.